The 6 T cell receptor beta chains given below trace back to one sample, sequenced in a study of blood T cell repertoires in COVID-19. Assay: immunoSEQ multiplex PCR; the TCRdb copy retains only in-frame clones and omits some. Counted here are some 90,000 clones, about four fifths occurring once; the ten biggest clones make up around 17%. Source material: peripheral blood. The receptors originated from a human donor in a cohort sampled during active COVID-19.

This clone was seen a single time. V gene TRBV19 combines with J gene TRBJ2-2; TRBD2 agrees at 7 bases. CDR3 size: 17 residues. CDR1 and CDR2 (germline): LNHDA, SQIVND (reference sequence). With V trimmed by 5 bases and J by 3 bases, 12 bases remained unmatched. CDR3 protein: CASSPPGLVEDTGELFF. In nucleotides, the CDR3 is TGTGCCAGTAGTCCCCCCGGACTAGTCGAGGACACCGGGGAGCTGTTTTTT.

This chain connects TRBV6-6 to TRBJ1-1; unclear D gene. Trimming took 2 bases from V and 1 from J, leaving 11 bases between them. The CDR3 is made up of 15 amino acids. The germline V gene has CDR1 MNHNY and CDR2 SVGAGI (reference sequence). CDR3 DNA sequence: TGTGCCAGCAGTTACGGTGCCCCGGGGAACACTGAAGCTTTCTTT. Protein sequence: CASSYGAPGNTEAFF.

The CDR3, as DNA: TGTGCCAGCAGGTCGGGAGGGGGCTTCTATGGCTACACCTTC. It yields the protein CASRSGGGFYGYTF. V is TRBV28 and J is TRBJ1-2, with 7 nucleotides matching TRBD1. The CDR3 spans 14 residues. CDR1 is MDHEN, CDR2 SYDVKM, per germline. V gave up 6 bases and J gave up 4 bases; unmatched junction bases: 8.

This chain uses TRBV5-1 with TRBJ2-7, with D perhaps TRBD1 (6 bases). This CDR3 spans 15 amino acids. CDR1 and CDR2 (germline): SGHRS, YFSETQ. The V end lost 5 bases, the J end lost 6 bases, and 21 bases lay between the germline ends. CDR3 sequence (DNA): TGCGCCAGCAGGTTGCAGGGGCAACTAGTGAGCGAGCAGTACTTC. Protein: CASRLQGQLVSEQYF.

The chain links TRBV3-1 (or the pseudogene TRBV3-2) to TRBJ2-5, with D possibly TRBD1 on 5 matching bases. V lost 1 base and J 9 bases, leaving 18 bases between the germline ends. Germline V CDR1 and CDR2: LGHDT, YNNKEL (reference sequence). The CDR3 is 15 amino acids. CDR3 coding DNA: TGTGCCAGCAGCCAAGGGGGCAGCCCGTCAGGACCCCAGTACTTC. It encodes CASSQGGSPSGPQYF.

The chain employs TRBV7-9 and TRBJ2-5; 8 bases agree with TRBD2. This CDR3 region has 15 residues. With 3 bases clipped from V and 5 bases from J, the junction kept 8 bases outside the gene matches. In germline, CDR1 is SEHNR, CDR2 FQNEAQ (reference sequence). The CDR3 is CASSLVIAGTETQYF. In nucleotides, the CDR3 is TGTGCCAGCAGCTTGGTGATAGCGGGAACTGAGACCCAGTACTTC.